This TCR beta chain emerged from a study of blood T cell repertoires in COVID-19. V lost 0 bases and J 0 bases, leaving 8 bases between the germline ends. In germline, CDR1 is MNHEY, CDR2 SMNVEV (reference sequence). CDR3 length: 15 residues. Clones were sequenced by immunoSEQ multiplex PCR, and TCRdb holds only the in-frame ones, with some missing. The repertoire holds more than 250,000 clones, with more than 70% as singletons. The material sequenced was peripheral blood. The sequence was obtained from a woman aged 50 to 60 with acute or convalescent COVID-19. The rearrangement uses TRBV27 and TRBJ1-1, with D uncertain. CDR3 amino acids: CASSLSWQLNTEAFF. CDR3 nucleotides: TGTGCCAGCAGTTTATCTTGGCAGTTGAACACTGAAGCTTTCTTT.